This T cell receptor (beta chain) was documented in a study of blood T cell repertoires in COVID-19. Assay used: immunoSEQ multiplex PCR; TCRdb lists only in-frame clones, some missing. Of 200,000 to 250,000 clones listed, 80% to 85% are singletons. Trimming took 10 bases from V and 0 from J; bases not matched to a gene: 3. The CDR3 has 13 amino acids. Germline loops: CDR1 ENHRY, CDR2 SYGVKD. Cohorts were assigned according to the clinical history that participants reported. The V and J genes are TRBV10-3 and TRBJ2-1; 7 bases align to TRBD1. Specimen: PBMCs or T cells enriched from blood (not recorded which). The sequence came from a woman aged 40 to 50 who had recovered from COVID-19. The CDR3: CATRDSSYNEQFF. The DNA of the CDR3 is TGTGCCACAAGGGACAGCTCCTACAATGAGCAGTTCTTC.